The 28 T cell receptor beta chains given below trace back to one sample, sequenced in a study of blood T cells in healthy people across ages. PCR was performed a second time for about 7 to 12 cycles using a sample-barcoded 5' primer and a J-beta primer mix. In TCRdb, the 5' RACE reads were re-called with MiXCR into one record per CDR3 protein. The sample includes 850,000 to 1,300,000 distinct CDR3 sequences, 35% to 55% of them seen just once. The sample was blood. The receptors derive from an older woman in good health.

A word on this clonotype: This clone may be a read error of a much larger clone one base away. The chain carries TRBV29-1 and TRBJ2-5; D gene unclear. The J call may be in error: the DNA end matches TRBJ2-7 better. The CDR3 has 11 amino acids. The V gene's germline CDR1 is SQVTM and CDR2 ANQGSEA. The DNA for the CDR3 is TGCAGCGTTCATATAGGGTTCGAGCAGTACTTC. Translating it yields CSVHIGFEQYF.

J is TRBJ2-1 and V is TRBV6-6; 7 bases are a match to TRBD2. Trimming took 2 bases from V and 6 from J; bases not matched to a gene: 7. The CDR3 contains 15 residues. Germline lookup yields CDR1 MNHNY and CDR2 SVGAGI (reference sequence). CDR3 nucleotides: TGTGCCAGCAGTTACCTAGGCGGGAGTTTCAATGAGCAGTTCTTC. Translating it yields CASSYLGGSFNEQFF.

The rearrangement joins TRBV6-1 to TRBJ2-3, with 10 bases identical to TRBD2. The CDR3 covers 17 residues. J was trimmed by 2 bases and V by 7 bases; bases with no gene match: 12. Germline V gene lookup returns CDR1 MNHNS and CDR2 SASEGT. CDR3 nucleotides: TGTGCCAGCAAGGACGGCGGACTAGCGGAAACCACAGATACGCAGTATTTT. Protein: CASKDGGLAETTDTQYF.

V gene TRBV7-9 combines with J gene TRBJ2-4; 7 nucleotides align to TRBD2. Germline V gene sequence: CDR1 SEHNR, CDR2 FQNEAQ (reference sequence). J lost 0 bases, V lost 5 bases, and 7 bases had no gene match. CDR3 size: 16 residues. CDR3 in DNA: TGTGCCAGCAGCCCCGTTGGGGGGGAAGCCAAAAACATTCAGTACTTC. Amino acids: CASSPVGGEAKNIQYF.

The rearrangement links TRBV9 to TRBJ1-1; 9 positions agree with TRBD1. Germline values: CDR1 SGDLS, CDR2 YYNGEE. J lost 3 bases, V lost 3 bases, and 3 bases had no gene match. The CDR3 contains 14 residues. In nucleotides, the CDR3 is TGTGCCAGCAGCGCCTGGACAGGGGACACTGAAGCTTTCTTT. Its translation is CASSAWTGDTEAFF.

This clonotype was seen a handful of times. The chain carries TRBV4-2 and TRBJ2-5, with TRBD1 matching over 9 bases. Trimming cost V 0 bases and J 5 bases; bases outside gene matches: 4. The CDR3 is 15 amino acids. Germline CDR1 and CDR2: LGHNA and YNFKEQ. As DNA, the CDR3 is TGTGCCAGCAGCCAAGATCAAGGACAGGGGGAGACCCAGTACTTC. Encoded protein: CASSQDQGQGETQYF.

The rearrangement joins TRBV20-1 to TRBJ2-7; D call uncertain. This CDR3 is built from 11 residues. The V gene's germline CDR1 is DFQATT and CDR2 SNEGSKA (reference sequence). The V end was cut by 8 bases, the J end by 1 base, with 9 bases between. The CDR3 DNA sequence: TGCAGTTCTGAACATTCCTACGAGCAGTACTTC. Translated, it gives CSSEHSYEQYF.

This chain joins TRBV19 and TRBJ1-5; D possibly corresponds to TRBD1 (5 bases). V was cut by 8 bases and J by 14 bases, with 16 bases left in between. The CDR3 contains 11 residues. CDR1 and CDR2 (germline): LNHDA, SQIVND (reference sequence). DNA for the CDR3: TGTGCCAGTTTCGAGCGGGGGGTGGAGCATTTT. This gives the protein CASFERGVEHF.

The table lists this clonotype with a few counts. J is TRBJ2-3 and V is TRBV11-2; 7 bases align to TRBD1. The ends lost 4 bases at V and 3 bases at J; junction bases unmatched: 7. Germline CDR1 is SGHAT and CDR2 is FQNNGV. The CDR3 is made up of 15 amino acids. CDR3 protein: CASSSRDRETDTQYF. The CDR3 region has the DNA TGTGCCAGCAGCTCCCGGGACAGAGAAACAGATACGCAGTATTTT.

The chain is built from TRBV20-1 and TRBJ2-1; no clear D. Per the germline V gene, CDR1 is DFQATT and CDR2 is SNEGSKA (reference sequence). Trimming shortened V by 3 bases and J by 3 bases, and 15 bases separated the two germline ends. The CDR3 runs to 15 residues. The CDR3 sequence: CSARAGRVGYNEQFF. As DNA, the CDR3 is TGCAGTGCTAGGGCCGGAAGGGTTGGCTACAATGAGCAGTTCTTC.

The chain employs TRBV12-3 or TRBV12-4 and TRBJ2-7, with a possible D match to TRBD1 (6 bases). V dropped 6 bases and J dropped 6 bases, with 12 bases sitting between them. The CDR3 covers 12 residues. The CDR3 spells CASSAPTGEQYF. CDR3 in DNA: TGTGCCAGCAGCGCCCCGACAGGCGAGCAGTACTTC.

The gene calls are TRBV9 and TRBJ2-3; D is unresolved. The V gene lost 3 bases and the J gene lost 2 bases, with 16 bases spanning the gap. The CDR3 spans 16 residues. The V gene's germline CDR1 is SGDLS and CDR2 YYNGEE. The CDR3 region has the DNA TGTGCCAGCAGCGAAGACTCCCTGTCGCCCACAGATACGCAGTATTTT. Protein sequence: CASSEDSLSPTDTQYF. The whole variable domain, filled in from reference TRBV9 and TRBJ2-3, reads DSGVTQTPKHLITATGQRVTLRCSPRSGDLSVYWYQQSLDQGLQFLIQYYNGEERAKGNILERFSAQQFPDLHSELNLSSLELGDSALYFCASSEDSLSPTDTQYFGPGTRLTVL.

This clonotype turned up a few times. The chain employs TRBV25-1 and TRBJ2-3; 7 bases agree with TRBD2. With V trimmed by 2 bases and J by 5 bases, 10 bases remained unmatched. This CDR3 has 16 amino acids. Germline V gene sequence: CDR1 MGHDK, CDR2 SYGVNS. The CDR3 is CASSEARGSQGDTQYF. The CDR3, as DNA: TGTGCCAGCAGTGAAGCCCGCGGGAGCCAAGGAGATACGCAGTATTTT.

The CDR3 spells CSVHGPGPTNIQYF. The CDR3, as DNA: TGCAGCGTTCATGGGCCGGGACCAACAAACATTCAGTACTTC. J is TRBJ2-4 and V is TRBV29-1, with D perhaps TRBD1 or TRBD2 (5 bases each). CDR1 SQVTM and CDR2 ANQGSEA come from the germline V gene. This CDR3 has 14 amino acids. The V end was cut by 5 bases, the J end by 6 bases, with 17 bases between.

The genes are TRBV7-9 and TRBJ2-1; D is unresolved. The CDR3 loop spans 9 amino acids. V was cut by 5 bases and J by 14 bases, with 7 bases left in between. Germline CDR1 is SEHNR and CDR2 is FQNEAQ (reference sequence). The CDR3 loop is CASSGIEFF. The CDR3 nucleotides are TGTGCCAGCAGCGGAATTGAGTTCTTC. Full variable domain (remainder filled in from reference TRBV7-9 and TRBJ2-1): DTGVSQNPRHKITKRGQNVTFRCDPISEHNRLYWYRQTLGQGPEFLTYFQNEAQLEKSRLLSDRFSAERPKGSFSTLEIQRTEQGDSAMYLCASSGIEFFGPGTRLTVL.

This clonotype was seen a handful of times. The CDR3: CSIAGGGGTQYF. The CDR3 DNA reads TGCAGCATAGCGGGAGGCGGCGGGACCCAGTACTTC. This chain joins TRBV20-1 and TRBJ2-5; 10 bases are a match to TRBD2. Per the germline V gene, CDR1 is DFQATT and CDR2 is SNEGSKA (reference sequence). The CDR3 extends over 12 amino acids.

The V call is TRBV9, the J call TRBJ2-1; D might be TRBD2 (6 bases). Germline lookup yields CDR1 SGDLS and CDR2 YYNGEE. V lost 4 bases, J lost 1 base, and 15 bases lay in between. The CDR3 runs 16 residues. The CDR3 spells CASSPTDYPSYNEQFF. The CDR3 nucleotides read TGTGCCAGCAGCCCAACGGACTATCCATCCTACAATGAGCAGTTCTTC.

The J gene is TRBJ2-7, the V gene TRBV6-1; a weak D match, TRBD1 (5 bases). The germline CDR1 and CDR2 sequences are MNHNS and SASEGT. The CDR3 totals 14 residues. Trimming pared 4 bases from V and 7 bases from J, leaving 17 bases between. CDR3 loop: CASSAGQGHNEQYF. In DNA form, the CDR3 reads TGTGCCAGCAGTGCAGGACAAGGACACAATGAGCAGTACTTC.

The chain has TRBV27 and TRBJ2-5; D remains unclear. Trimming removed 6 bases from V and 1 base from J, with 15 bases in between. The CDR3 has 15 amino acids. Germline V gives CDR1 MNHEY, CDR2 SMNVEV (reference sequence). The DNA for the CDR3 is TGTGCCAGCAGCCTTTACACAAGCCCCCAAGAGACCCAGTACTTC. Translating it yields CASSLYTSPQETQYF.

This clonotype was counted at least ten times. The chain uses TRBV20-1 and TRBJ2-3; TRBD2 matches 14 bases. Germline values: CDR1 DFQATT, CDR2 SNEGSKA (reference sequence). The CDR3 extends over 14 amino acids. CDR3 sequence reads: CSAGTSGRTDTQYF. DNA of the CDR3: TGCAGCGCCGGGACTAGCGGGAGAACAGATACGCAGTATTTT.

This clonotype was detected only a few times. The chain is built from TRBV2 and TRBJ2-1; 7 positions agree with TRBD2. The CDR3 runs 14 residues. Germline CDR1 reads SNHLY; CDR2 reads FYNNEI. Trimming removed 6 bases from V and 5 bases from J; junction bases left unmatched: 7. CDR3 sequence reads: CASRAEAGDNEQFF. CDR3 DNA sequence: TGTGCCAGCAGGGCCGAGGCGGGAGACAATGAGCAGTTCTTC.

A word on this clonotype: An end of the junction does not agree with germline; a read error may underlie this. The chain couples TRBV27 to TRBJ2-3, with D perhaps given as TRBD1 or TRBD2 (6 bases each). The germline V gene has CDR1 MNHEY and CDR2 SMNVEV (reference sequence). The CDR3 loop spans 15 amino acids. CDR3 sequence (DNA): TGTGCTAGCAGCTTATCCAAGGGGGGCGTGGATACGCAGTATTTT. Its translation: CASSLSKGGVDTQYF.

The CDR3 here is CASSQQGSGDEQYF. CDR3 nucleotides: TGTGCCAGCAGCCAACAGGGGTCTGGGGACGAGCAGTACTTC. This chain connects TRBV6-5 to TRBJ2-7, with 7 bases identical to TRBD1. V lost 6 bases to trimming and J lost 5 bases; unmatched junction nucleotides: 10. CDR3 length: 14 residues. The germline V gene encodes CDR1 MNHEY and CDR2 SVGAGI.

This clonotype was picked up a small number of times. DNA of the CDR3: TGTGCCAGCAGTGAAACTCCAGGGGGGCTTGCAACTAATGAAAAACTGTTTTTT. Its translation: CASSETPGGLATNEKLFF. V and J are TRBV2 and TRBJ1-4, with 7 bases lining up with TRBD1. The CDR3 runs to 18 residues. CDR1 is SNHLY and CDR2 is FYNNEI in the germline V gene. Trimming took 2 bases from V and 0 from J; bases not matched to a gene: 9.

The chain has TRBV20-1 and TRBJ1-5, with D possibly matching TRBD1 (5 bases). CDR3 length equals 15 residues. Trimming shortened V by 7 bases and J by 4 bases, and 20 bases separated the two germline ends. CDR1 is DFQATT and CDR2 is SNEGSKA in the germline V gene (reference sequence). The CDR3 sequence: CSVEEAGGQNQPQHF. The CDR3 DNA reads TGCAGTGTCGAGGAAGCCGGGGGTCAGAATCAGCCCCAGCATTTT.

The V and J genes are TRBV2 and TRBJ2-1; 7 nucleotides match TRBD2. The CDR3 totals 15 residues. With 3 bases clipped from V and 5 bases from J, the junction kept 7 bases outside the gene matches. Germline loops: CDR1 SNHLY, CDR2 FYNNEI. As DNA, the CDR3 is TGTGCCAGCAGTGATACAGCGGGGATAAACAATGAGCAGTTCTTC. Its translation is CASSDTAGINNEQFF.

In regard to this clonotype: At one of its ends the junction is not consistent with the germline gene, which may arise from a read error. The CDR3 loop is CAGSLGAGEAFF. The CDR3 region has the DNA TGTGCCGGCAGCTTAGGGGCGGGGGAAGCTTTCTTT. The chain employs TRBV11-2 and TRBJ1-1, with a possible D match to TRBD1 (5 bases). The CDR3 is 12 amino acids. Germline CDR1 and CDR2: SGHAT and FQNNGV. Filled out from reference TRBV11-2 and TRBJ1-1, the complete variable domain reads EAGVAQSPRYKIIEKRQSVAFWCNPISGHATLYWYQQILGQGPKLLIQFQNNGVVDDSQLPKDRFSAERLKGVDSTLKIQPAKLEDSAVYLCAGSLGAGEAFFGQGTRLTVV.

In its sample, this clonotype was seen a few times. This chain connects TRBV7-6 to TRBJ2-3; TRBD2 matches 12 bases. V gave up 3 bases and J gave up 5 bases; unmatched junction bases: 3. CDR1 is SGHVS and CDR2 is FNYEAQ in the germline V gene. This CDR3 is 15 amino acids long. CDR3 nucleotides: TGTGCCAGCAGCTTTCTAGCGGGAGGGGGAGATACGCAGTATTTT. It codes for CASSFLAGGGDTQYF.